Listed below are T cell receptor beta chains from one sample, sequenced in a study of a mutant IDH1 vaccine in newly diagnosed glioma. Assay used: immunoSEQ multiplex PCR; TCRdb lists only in-frame clones, some missing. The sample yields approximately 70,000 clones, approximately 79% seen once. Here the sequenced sample was PBMCs, taken from a glioma patient treated with radiotherapy, temozolomide or both. The source of these receptors is a man aged 50 or older with glioma. Both conserved end residues are part of each CDR3. Each record gives: J gene, clone size, V gene, D gene, CDR3 protein, CDR3 DNA. A D gene is named only where the DNA matches it firmly. Rows give clone size only sometimes, using once, few, many, or a class for an expanded clone.

TRBJ1-5	-	TRBV11-3	-	CASTDRRSNQPQHF	TGTGCCAGCACCGACAGGCGGAGCAATCAGCCCCAGCATTTT
TRBJ2-7	-	TRBV6-5	-	CASAGGGGRGYEQYF	TGTGCCAGCGCGGGTGGGGGGGGCCGAGGCTACGAGCAGTACTTC
TRBJ1-4	-	TRBV18	TRBD1	CASSPAGGEKLFF	TGTGCCAGCTCACCAGCAGGGGGTGAAAAACTGTTTTTT
TRBJ2-1	-	TRBV6-5	-	CASSYSGNVGDEQFF	TGTGCCAGCAGTTACAGTGGGAACGTAGGGGATGAGCAGTTCTTC
TRBJ2-7	-	TRBV5-6	-	CASSLLVGLLSYEQYF	TGTGCCAGCAGCTTGCTAGTCGGTTTACTTTCCTACGAGCAGTACTTC
TRBJ1-5	few	TRBV18	-	CASSPDSNQPQHF	TGTGCCAGCTCACCCGACAGCAATCAGCCCCAGCATTTT
TRBJ1-2	-	TRBV10-3	-	CAAQVGEEDGYTF	TGTGCCGCCCAGGTGGGGGAGGAGGATGGCTACACCTTC
TRBJ1-3	once	TRBV14	-	CASSPLGPSSGNTIYF	TGTGCCAGCAGCCCACTGGGCCCTAGCTCTGGAAACACCATATATTTT
TRBJ1-2	-	TRBV28	-	CASSYWTDFYGYTF	TGTGCCAGCAGTTACTGGACGGACTTTTATGGCTACACCTTC
TRBJ2-2	-	TRBV6-6	-	CASSPGRTGELFF	TGTGCCAGCAGTCCGGGGCGGACCGGGGAGCTGTTTTTT
TRBJ1-1	once	TRBV5-8	TRBD1	CASWTGLANTEAFF	TGTGCCAGCTGGACAGGGTTGGCGAACACTGAAGCTTTCTTT
TRBJ2-7	once	TRBV10-1	TRBD1	CASSTGTGRFHEQYF	TGCGCCAGCAGTACCGGGACAGGGAGGTTCCACGAGCAGTACTTC
TRBJ1-6	-	TRBV2	-	CASSPSSYNSPLHF	TGTGCCAGTTCCCCAAGCTCCTATAATTCACCCCTCCACTTT
TRBJ1-1	once	TRBV7-9	-	CASLPDRGARTEAFF	TGTGCCAGCCTCCCGGATCGGGGGGCGAGGACTGAAGCTTTCTTT
TRBJ2-7	-	TRBV5-1	-	CASCPGTSSYEQYF	TGCGCCAGCTGCCCCGGGACCAGCTCCTACGAGCAGTACTTC
TRBJ1-2	once	TRBV7-8	-	CASSLAVGGVYGYTF	TGTGCCAGCAGCTTAGCCGTGGGGGGAGTCTATGGCTACACCTTC
TRBJ2-2	-	TRBV4-2	-	CASSPPRRGADGELFF	TGTGCCAGCAGCCCGCCCCGCCGGGGGGCTGACGGGGAGCTGTTTTTT
TRBJ2-2	-	TRBV9	-	CASSVEGAGELFF	TGTGCCAGCAGCGTAGAGGGCGCCGGGGAGCTGTTTTTT
TRBJ1-5	-	TRBV30	-	CAWSGGIPNQPQHF	TGTGCCTGGAGTGGAGGCATCCCCAATCAGCCCCAGCATTTT
TRBJ2-5	-	TRBV7-2	-	CASSLVWAVEETQYF	TGTGCCAGCAGCTTAGTATGGGCGGTGGAAGAGACCCAGTACTTC
TRBJ1-2	few	TRBV29-1	-	CSVVYRNNYGYTF	TGCAGCGTTGTGTACAGGAACAACTATGGCTACACCTTC
TRBJ2-1	-	TRBV6-6	-	CASSYEDREGYNEQFF	TGTGCCAGCAGTTACGAAGACAGGGAGGGCTACAATGAGCAGTTCTTC
TRBJ2-1	-	TRBV4-2	-	CASSLGEGNEQFF	TGTGCCAGCAGCCTAGGGGAAGGGAATGAGCAGTTCTTC
TRBJ2-7	few	TRBV29-1	-	CSVEERDGEQYF	TGCAGCGTTGAAGAAAGGGATGGCGAGCAGTACTTC
TRBJ1-1	-	TRBV30	-	CAWSDDRNTEAFF	TGTGCCTGGAGTGATGACCGGAACACTGAAGCTTTCTTT
TRBJ1-2	-	TRBV19	-	CASSIRTGGYYGYTF	TGTGCCAGTAGTATCCGGACGGGCGGGTACTATGGCTACACCTTC
TRBJ2-1	many	TRBV6-6	-	CASSRLAGKEEQFF	TGTGCCAGCAGTAGATTGGCGGGGAAGGAAGAGCAGTTCTTC
TRBJ2-2	-	TRBV5-6	-	CASSLVGRGGTGELFF	TGTGCCAGCAGCTTGGTAGGCAGGGGAGGCACCGGGGAGCTGTTTTTT
TRBJ2-1	-	TRBV4-2	TRBD2	CASSQDRSGGLGNEQFF	TGTGCCAGCAGCCAAGATCGTAGCGGGGGGTTGGGAAATGAGCAGTTCTTC
TRBJ2-3	-	TRBV5-1	-	CASSLETSTDTQYF	TGCGCCAGCAGCTTGGAGACTAGCACAGATACGCAGTATTTT
TRBJ1-3	-	TRBV13	-	CASSSVRGAGGNTIYF	TGTGCCAGCAGCTCCGTTCGGGGGGCTGGTGGAAACACCATATATTTT
TRBJ1-2	-	TRBV9	TRBD1	CASSESGQDYGYTF	TGTGCCAGCAGCGAGAGCGGACAGGACTATGGCTACACCTTC